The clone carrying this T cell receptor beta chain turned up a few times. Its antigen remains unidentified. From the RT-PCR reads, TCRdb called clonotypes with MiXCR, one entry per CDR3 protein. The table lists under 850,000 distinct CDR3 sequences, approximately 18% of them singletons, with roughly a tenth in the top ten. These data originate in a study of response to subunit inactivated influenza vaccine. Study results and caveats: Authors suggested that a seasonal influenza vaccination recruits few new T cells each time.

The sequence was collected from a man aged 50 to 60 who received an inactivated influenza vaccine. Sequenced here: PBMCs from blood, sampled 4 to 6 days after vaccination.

For the CDR3, the DNA is TGCAGTGCTTCCGTTACGGGACAGGGATACTACGAGCAGTACTTC. It yields the protein CSASVTGQGYYEQYF. The V gene is TRBV20-1, the J gene TRBJ2-7, with 9 positions matching TRBD1. The V gene end was trimmed by 5 bases and the J gene end by 3 bases; junction bases not matched to a gene: 11. The CDR3 has 15 amino acids. Germline V gene sequence: CDR1 DFQATT, CDR2 SNEGSKA (reference sequence).